The entry below gives a single T cell receptor beta chain sequence along with its context. Antigen: not known. Germline V lookup: CDR1 MGHRA, CDR2 YSYEKL. Trimming at V came to 3 bases and at J to 4 bases, leaving 3 bases not matched to a gene. The CDR3 spans 16 residues. This entry comes from a study of cytomegalovirus exposure and HLA in healthy donors. General observations from the study: High specificity and sensitivity for cytomegalovirus status were reported for the classifier.

Sequencing used immunoSEQ multiplex PCR; TCRdb keeps in-frame clones, though not all of them. The repertoire includes around 120,000 clones, 70% to 90% of them detected once, and approximately 2% sits in the top ten. The source of this sequence is a woman younger than 35 in good health and CMV-seronegative. The specimen was PBMCs. V usage is TRBV4-1 and J usage is TRBJ2-4; 13 nucleotides align to TRBD2. CDR3 DNA: TGCGCCAGCAGCCAGACTAGCGGGGGGACAAAAAACATTCAGTACTTC. Its translation is CASSQTSGGTKNIQYF.